The sequence of this TCR beta chain was determined in a study of control samples from healthy donors and cancer patients. This CDR3 is 16 amino acids long. Germline V gene data show CDR1 as LNHDA and CDR2 as SQIVND (reference sequence). The junction had 6 bases not matched to a gene; V was cut back by 3 bases and J by 4 bases. Using immunoSEQ multiplex PCR, the repertoire was profiled, and TCRdb retains in-frame clones only, with some absent. Here the sample spans 100,000 to 150,000 clones, about 90% being singletons. The rearrangement links TRBV19 to TRBJ2-1, with 10 bases fitting TRBD2. The sequenced sample consisted of blood. This TCR was sampled from a man aged 18 to 30 in good health. CDR3 DNA sequence: TGTGCCAGTAGTATTGGGGGGACTAGCGCGTACAATGAGCAGTTCTTC. Protein sequence: CASSIGGTSAYNEQFF. The full variable domain, completed using reference TRBV19 and TRBJ2-1, is DGGITQSPKYLFRKEGQNVTLSCEQNLNHDAMYWYRQDPGQGLRLIYYSQIVNDFQKGDIAEGYSVSREKKESFPLTVTSAQKNPTAFYLCASSIGGTSAYNEQFFGPGTRLTVL.